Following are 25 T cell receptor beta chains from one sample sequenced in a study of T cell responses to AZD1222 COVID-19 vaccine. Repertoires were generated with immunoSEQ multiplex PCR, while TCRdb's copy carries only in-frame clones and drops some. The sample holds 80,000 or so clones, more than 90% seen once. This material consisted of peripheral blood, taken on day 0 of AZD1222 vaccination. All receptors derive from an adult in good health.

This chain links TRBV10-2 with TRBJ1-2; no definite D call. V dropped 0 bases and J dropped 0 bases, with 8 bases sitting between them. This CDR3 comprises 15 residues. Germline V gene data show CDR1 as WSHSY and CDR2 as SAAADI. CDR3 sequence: CASSESQRTNYGYTF. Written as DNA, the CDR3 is TGCGCCAGCAGTGAGTCACAACGGACTAACTATGGCTACACCTTC.

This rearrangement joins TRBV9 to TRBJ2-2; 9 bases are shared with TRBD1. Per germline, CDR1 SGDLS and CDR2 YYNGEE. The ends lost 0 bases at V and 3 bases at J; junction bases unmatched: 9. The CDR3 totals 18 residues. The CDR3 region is CASSVAWGDRGYTGELFF. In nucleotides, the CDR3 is TGTGCCAGCAGCGTAGCGTGGGGAGACAGGGGGTACACCGGGGAGCTGTTTTTT. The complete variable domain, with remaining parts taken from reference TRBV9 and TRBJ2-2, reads DSGVTQTPKHLITATGQRVTLRCSPRSGDLSVYWYQQSLDQGLQFLIQYYNGEERAKGNILERFSAQQFPDLHSELNLSSLELGDSALYFCASSVAWGDRGYTGELFFGEGSRLTVL.

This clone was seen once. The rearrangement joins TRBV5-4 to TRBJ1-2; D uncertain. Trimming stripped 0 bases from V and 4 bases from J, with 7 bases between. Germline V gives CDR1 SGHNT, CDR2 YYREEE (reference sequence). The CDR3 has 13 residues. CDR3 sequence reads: CASSLEGSYGYTF. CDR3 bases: TGTGCCAGCAGCTTGGAGGGCAGCTATGGCTACACCTTC.

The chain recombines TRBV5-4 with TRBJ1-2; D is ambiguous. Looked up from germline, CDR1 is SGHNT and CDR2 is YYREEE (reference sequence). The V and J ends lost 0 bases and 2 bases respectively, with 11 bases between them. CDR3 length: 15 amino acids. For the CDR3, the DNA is TGTGCCAGCAGCTTGGGAGCAGAATTCAACTATGGCTACACCTTC. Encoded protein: CASSLGAEFNYGYTF.

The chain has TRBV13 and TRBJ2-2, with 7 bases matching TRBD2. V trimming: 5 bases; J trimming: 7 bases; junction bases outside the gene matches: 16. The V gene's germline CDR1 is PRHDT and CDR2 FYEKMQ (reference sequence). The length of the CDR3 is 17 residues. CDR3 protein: CASSPPLLAERGGELFF. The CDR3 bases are TGTGCCAGCAGCCCCCCCCTTCTAGCGGAGAGGGGCGGGGAGCTGTTTTTT.

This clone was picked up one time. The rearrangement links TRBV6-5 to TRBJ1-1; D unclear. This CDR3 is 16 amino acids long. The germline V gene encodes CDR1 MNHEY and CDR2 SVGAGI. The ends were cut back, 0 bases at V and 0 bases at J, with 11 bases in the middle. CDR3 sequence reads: CASSYSPGYMNTEAFF. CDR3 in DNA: TGTGCCAGCAGTTACTCGCCGGGGTACATGAACACTGAAGCTTTCTTT.

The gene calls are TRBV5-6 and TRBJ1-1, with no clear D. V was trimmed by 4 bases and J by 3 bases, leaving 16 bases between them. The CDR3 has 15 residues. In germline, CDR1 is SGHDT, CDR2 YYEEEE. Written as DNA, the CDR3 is TGTGCCAGCAGCGTCCTCCACATACAGTACACTGAAGCTTTCTTT. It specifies CASSVLHIQYTEAFF.

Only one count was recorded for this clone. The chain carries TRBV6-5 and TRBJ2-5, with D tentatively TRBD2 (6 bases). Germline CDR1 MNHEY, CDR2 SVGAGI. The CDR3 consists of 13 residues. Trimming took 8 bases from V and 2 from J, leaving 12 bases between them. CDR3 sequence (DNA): TGTGCCAGCGGAGGGGCTGATCAAGAGACCCAGTACTTC. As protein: CASGGADQETQYF.

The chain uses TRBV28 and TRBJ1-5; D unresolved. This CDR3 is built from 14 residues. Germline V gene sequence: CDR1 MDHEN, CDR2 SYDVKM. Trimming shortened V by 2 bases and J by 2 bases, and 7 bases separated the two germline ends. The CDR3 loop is CASSLHKGNQPQHF. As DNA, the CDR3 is TGTGCCAGCAGTTTACACAAGGGCAATCAGCCCCAGCATTTT.

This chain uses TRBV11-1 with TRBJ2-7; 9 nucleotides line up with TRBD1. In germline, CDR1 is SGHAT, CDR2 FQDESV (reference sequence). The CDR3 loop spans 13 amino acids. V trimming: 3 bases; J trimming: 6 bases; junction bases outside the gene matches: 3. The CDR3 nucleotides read TGTGCCAGCAGCTTGGGACAGGGAAGCGAGCAGTACTTC. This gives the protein CASSLGQGSEQYF. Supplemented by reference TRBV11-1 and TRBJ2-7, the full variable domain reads EAEVAQSPRYKITEKSQAVAFWCDPISGHATLYWYRQILGQGPELLVQFQDESVVDDSQLPKDRFSAERLKGVDSTLKIQPAELGDSAMYLCASSLGQGSEQYFGPGTRLTVT.

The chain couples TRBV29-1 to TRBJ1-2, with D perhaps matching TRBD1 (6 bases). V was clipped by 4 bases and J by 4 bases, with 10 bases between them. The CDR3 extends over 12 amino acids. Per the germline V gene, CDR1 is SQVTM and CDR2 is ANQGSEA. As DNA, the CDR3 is TGCAGCGTTGGAGGGGGTGGCTATGGCTACACCTTC. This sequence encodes CSVGGGGYGYTF.

CDR3 amino acids: CSASGLANTGELFF. The DNA for the CDR3 is TGCAGTGCTAGTGGACTAGCGAACACCGGGGAGCTGTTTTTT. The genes are TRBV20-1 and TRBJ2-2, with 7 positions matching TRBD2. The J segment lost 0 bases and the V segment lost 3 bases, leaving 1 base of the junction unmatched. The germline V gene encodes CDR1 DFQATT and CDR2 SNEGSKA (reference sequence). This CDR3 has 14 residues.

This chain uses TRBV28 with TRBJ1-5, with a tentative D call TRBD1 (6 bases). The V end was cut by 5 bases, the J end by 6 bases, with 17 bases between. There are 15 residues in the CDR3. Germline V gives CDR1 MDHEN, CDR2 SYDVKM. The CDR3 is CASSPTGTRGQPQHF. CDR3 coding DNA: TGTGCCAGCAGTCCAACAGGGACACGCGGTCAGCCCCAGCATTTT.

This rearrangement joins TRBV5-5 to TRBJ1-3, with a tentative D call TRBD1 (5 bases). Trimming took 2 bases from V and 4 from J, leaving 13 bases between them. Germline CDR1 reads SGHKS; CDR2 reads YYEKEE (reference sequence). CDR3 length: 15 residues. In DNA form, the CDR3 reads TGTGCCAGCAGCTTCAGGGTGACGGAAGGAAACACCATATATTTT. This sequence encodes CASSFRVTEGNTIYF.

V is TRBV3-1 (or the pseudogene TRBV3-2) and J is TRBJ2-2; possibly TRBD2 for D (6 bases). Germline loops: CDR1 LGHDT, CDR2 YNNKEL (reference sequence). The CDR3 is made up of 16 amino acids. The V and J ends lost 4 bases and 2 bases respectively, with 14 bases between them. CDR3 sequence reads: CASSLTGTQNTGELFF. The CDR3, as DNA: TGTGCCAGCAGCCTGACCGGGACTCAAAACACCGGGGAGCTGTTTTTT.

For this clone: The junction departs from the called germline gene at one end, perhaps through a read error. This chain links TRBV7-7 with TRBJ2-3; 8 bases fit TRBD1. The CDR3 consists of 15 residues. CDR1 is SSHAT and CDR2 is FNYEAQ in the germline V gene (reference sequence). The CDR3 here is CASSLRQGSVDTQYF. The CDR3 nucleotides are TGTGCTAGCAGCTTACGACAGGGGTCGGTAGATACGCAGTATTTT.

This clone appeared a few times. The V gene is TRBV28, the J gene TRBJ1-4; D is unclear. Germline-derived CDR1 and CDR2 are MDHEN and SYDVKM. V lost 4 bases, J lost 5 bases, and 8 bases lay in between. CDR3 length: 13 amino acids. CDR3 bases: TGTGCCAGCAGTTCGGGGTTAAATGAAAAACTGTTTTTT. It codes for CASSSGLNEKLFF.

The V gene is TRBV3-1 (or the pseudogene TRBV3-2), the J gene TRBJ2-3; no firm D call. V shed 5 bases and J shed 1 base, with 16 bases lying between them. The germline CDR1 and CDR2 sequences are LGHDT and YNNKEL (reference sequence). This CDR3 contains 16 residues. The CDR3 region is CASSYTSFSGTDTQYF. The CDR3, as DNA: TGTGCCAGCAGCTATACCTCTTTCAGCGGCACAGATACGCAGTATTTT.

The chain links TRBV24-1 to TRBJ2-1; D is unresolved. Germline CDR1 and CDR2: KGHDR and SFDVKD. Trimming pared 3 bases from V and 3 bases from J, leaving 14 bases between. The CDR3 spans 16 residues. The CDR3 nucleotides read TGTGCCACCAGTGATCCCTCGCAAGGCCTCTACAATGAGCAGTTCTTC. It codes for CATSDPSQGLYNEQFF.

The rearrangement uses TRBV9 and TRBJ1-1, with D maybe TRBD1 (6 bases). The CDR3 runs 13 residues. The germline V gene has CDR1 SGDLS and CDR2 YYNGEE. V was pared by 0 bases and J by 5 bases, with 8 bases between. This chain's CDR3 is CASSVEGGTEAFF. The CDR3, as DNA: TGTGCCAGCAGCGTAGAAGGGGGGACTGAAGCTTTCTTT.

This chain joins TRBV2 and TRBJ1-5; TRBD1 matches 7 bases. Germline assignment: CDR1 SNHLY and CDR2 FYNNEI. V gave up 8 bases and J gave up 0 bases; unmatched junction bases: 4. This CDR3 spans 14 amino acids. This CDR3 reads CASRQGLSNQPQHF. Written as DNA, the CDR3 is TGTGCCAGCCGACAGGGCCTTAGCAATCAGCCCCAGCATTTT.

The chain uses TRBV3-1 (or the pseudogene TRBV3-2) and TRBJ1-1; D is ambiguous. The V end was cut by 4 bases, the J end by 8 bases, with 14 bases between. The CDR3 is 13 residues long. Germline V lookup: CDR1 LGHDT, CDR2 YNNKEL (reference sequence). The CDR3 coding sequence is TGTGCCAGCAGCCTAGGACGGGCGGCGGAAGCTTTCTTT. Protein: CASSLGRAAEAFF.

CDR3 loop: CASSERDYTDTQYF. The CDR3 DNA is TGTGCCAGCAGTGAGAGGGATTACACAGATACGCAGTATTTT. The genes are TRBV2 and TRBJ2-3, with D tentatively TRBD2 (5 bases). This CDR3 is built from 14 residues. Trimming removed 3 bases from V and 2 bases from J, with 9 bases in between. Germline values: CDR1 SNHLY, CDR2 FYNNEI.

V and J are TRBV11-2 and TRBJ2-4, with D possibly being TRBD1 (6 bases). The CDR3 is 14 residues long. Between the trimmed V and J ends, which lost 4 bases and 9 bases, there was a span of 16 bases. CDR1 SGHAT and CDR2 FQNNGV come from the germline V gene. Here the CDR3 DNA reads TGTGCCAGCAGCTCCACGACAGGAAGATTCATTCAGTACTTC. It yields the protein CASSSTTGRFIQYF.

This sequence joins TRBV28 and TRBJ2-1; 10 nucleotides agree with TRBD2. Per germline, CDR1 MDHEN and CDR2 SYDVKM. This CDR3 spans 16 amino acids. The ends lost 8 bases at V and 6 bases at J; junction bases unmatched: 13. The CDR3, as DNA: TGTGCCAGCGTCCCCCGGAGACTAGCGGGTAGCAATGAGCAGTTCTTC. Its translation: CASVPRRLAGSNEQFF.